The subject of this entry is one T cell receptor beta chain. With the read ending 3 residues before the CDR3 end, the germline J gene is used to fill in that end. The data originate from a study of T cells in women clearing cervical HPV infection. Study context: No precancer developed; the control's incident HPV16 infection cleared within 12 months. Blood came at first lesion visit for cases, post-clearance for controls.

The CDR3 spans 13 residues. Trimming removed 5 bases at V and 4 bases at J, with 9 bases between. The germline V gene encodes CDR1 SEHNR and CDR2 FQNEAQ (reference sequence). Method: immunoSEQ multiplex PCR; TCRdb's copy keeps in-frame clones and lacks some. The repertoire shows under 35,000 clones; the top ten hold 3% to 4%. This TCR derives from a woman aged 18-70 years with a cervical HPV16 infection that either progressed to CIN3+ or cleared (not recorded which). The material sequenced was blood buffy coat. This chain joins TRBV7-9 and TRBJ2-1; D remains unclear. This CDR3 reads CASSHDLYNEQFF. Partial CDR3 DNA: TGTGCCAGCAGCCACGACTTGTACAATGAG.